Following are 4 T cell receptor beta chains from one sample sequenced in a study of tumor and adjacent non-tumor tissue in lung cancer. The template was RNA from unsorted bulk tissue. Distant lung tissue was collected more than 3 cm away from the tumor edge. Three rounds of nested PCR, following a modified ARM-PCR protocol, produced the TCRbeta library. TCRdb used MiXCR to reprocess the multiplex PCR reads, holding one entry per CDR3 protein. The sample includes approximately 82,000 distinct CDR3 sequences, around 76% of them seen just once. What was sequenced was distant non-tumor lung tissue. The receptor set was obtained from a man between 65 and 79 years old with non-small cell lung cancer.

With regard to this clonotype: At one end, the junction sequence differs from germline, possibly due to a read error. The J gene is TRBJ2-1, the V gene TRBV19, with 7 bases aligning to TRBD1. There are 15 residues in the CDR3. From germline, CDR1 is LNHDA and CDR2 SQIVND (reference sequence). The CDR3 DNA is TGTGCCAATAGTACCCCCGGGACAGTCCACAATGACCAGTTCTTC. Translation gives CANSTPGTVHNDQFF.

Note on this clonotype: Mismatch with germline at one junction end may stem from a read error. The chain uses TRBV4-2 and TRBJ1-1; D is undetermined. The CDR3 has 15 amino acids. Germline V gives CDR1 LGHNA, CDR2 YNFKEQ. Here the CDR3 reads CANSKVGLGDTEAFF. The CDR3 region has the DNA TGTGCCAACAGCAAAGTCGGGCTTGGCGACACTGAAGCTTTCTTT.

For this clonotype: Germline is not matched at one junction end, which may reflect a read error. The chain joins TRBV12-3 or TRBV12-4 to TRBJ2-3; D unclear. This CDR3 contains 17 residues. Here the CDR3 reads CASSFPVAVEFTDTEYF. The CDR3 coding sequence is TGTGCCAGCAGCTTCCCCGTGGCGGTAGAATTCACAGATACGGAGTATTTT.

A word on this clonotype: A junction boundary mismatches the germline segment, possibly from a read error. This chain connects TRBV12-3 or TRBV12-4 to TRBJ2-2, with TRBD2 matching 8 bases. This CDR3 contains 17 residues. The CDR3 sequence is CASSFAGGPSNTGGLFF. The CDR3 coding sequence is TGTGCGAGCAGTTTCGCGGGGGGCCCTTCGAACACCGGGGGGTTGTTTTTT.